This T cell receptor (beta chain) was identified during a study of regulatory and conventional T cells in RAG deficiency (TCRdb year 2017). Looking at the study overall: To compare the diversity and composition of the repertoires of Treg, conventional CD4+ and CD8+ T cells between RAG-deficient patients and healthy controls, the study applied high-throughput TCR beta sequencing. General findings and caveats noted by the study authors: Shorter CDR3 lengths were found in all patient T-cell subsets, and >85% Treg-Tconv repertoire overlap at nucleotide and amino acid level was observed in Omenn syndrome patients. Some T-cell subset analyses were not performed for some subjects. RAG-deficient patients showed markedly lower Shannon entropy and higher Simpson indices than control T-cell subpopulations. In Omenn syndrome and CID/AS patients compared with controls, around 100-fold fewer unique TCR beta sequences were detected from Treg cells, versus approximately 10-fold fewer for other subsets. In Omenn syndrome patients, sorted CD25-high CD127-low cells may represent peripherally activated cells rather than bona fide Treg cells.

The library was made by the immunoSEQ multiplex PCR assay. Genomic DNA from the sorted T-cell subsets was used to amplify rearranged TCR beta chain products, which were then sequenced. Per the original workflow: Shannon entropy and Simpson indices were used to measure the diversity of productive TCR beta rearrangements in each repertoire. Clonal expansion was assessed using the summed frequency of the 100 most abundant productive TCR beta clonotypes among total reads. The TRB repertoires were scored with a self-reactivity index that is based on amino acid usage at CDR3beta positions 6 and 7. Two-way ANOVA was used for repertoire analyses, while Student t or Mann-Whitney tests were used for flow cytometric analyses. This immuneACCESS table, as held by TCRdb, lists in-frame sequences with V and J called but not all clones. Of the missing ones, under half trace to an unresolved V gene in checked studies; the others have no known cause. That table is the source of V, J and clone size, and D and trimming were worked out from the DNA. This sample is represented by tens of thousands of clones; just over 90% of them were singletons. The ten biggest clones cover 0.82% of the sample.

From the germline V gene (reference sequence), CDR1 is DFQATT and CDR2 is SNEGSKA. Relative to germline, V is 5 bases shorter and J is 2 bases shorter, with 3 bases between their ends. The CDR3 runs 10 residues from the cysteine to the phenylalanine. Left in the record is the CDR3 DNA by itself, 30 bases read in frame from the first base. Before genomic DNA was extracted, regulatory T cells were isolated from blood as CD4+CD25-high CD127-low cells. Repertoire analyses used fewer than 10 healthy control donors as the comparison group. About this clone: It has no known antigen specificity. Qualities for individual bases were not recorded, and no much larger clone is one base off.

This same sample was also part of a study on regulatory T cells. The other study reports the following: The multiplex PCR relied on 52 forward TRBV primers and 13 reverse TRBJ primers, and amplification bias was corrected through assay-based and computational methods. Repertoires from patients had restricted unique TRB V-J pairs and skewed V and J gene usage, with the strongest effect in regulatory T cells. The study compared T-cell receptor beta repertoires of sorted regulatory, conventional CD4+ and CD8+ T cells between CD3G-deficient patients and healthy controls. Peripheral blood mononuclear cells were isolated by Ficoll density separation. Within the immunoSEQ assay, multiplex PCR amplified rearranged TRB loci from genomic DNA. TRB amplicons were sequenced on an Illumina HiSeq platform. Custom algorithms error-filtered the raw sequences and aligned them to reference gene sequences, after which the immunoSEQ online tools were used for analysis. Productive and nonproductive TRB rearrangement frequencies were evaluated among both unique and total sequences. For group comparisons, t tests, Mann-Whitney tests or two-way ANOVA were performed in Prism software.

The sequence joins TRBV20-1 to TRBJ2-5; the D gene cannot be named for sure. Sequenced: Tregs sorted from blood. The TCR was taken from a human donor in good health. Here the CDR3 is given as CSASQETQYF. The sequence in DNA is TGCAGTGCTTCGCAAGAGACCCAGTACTTC.